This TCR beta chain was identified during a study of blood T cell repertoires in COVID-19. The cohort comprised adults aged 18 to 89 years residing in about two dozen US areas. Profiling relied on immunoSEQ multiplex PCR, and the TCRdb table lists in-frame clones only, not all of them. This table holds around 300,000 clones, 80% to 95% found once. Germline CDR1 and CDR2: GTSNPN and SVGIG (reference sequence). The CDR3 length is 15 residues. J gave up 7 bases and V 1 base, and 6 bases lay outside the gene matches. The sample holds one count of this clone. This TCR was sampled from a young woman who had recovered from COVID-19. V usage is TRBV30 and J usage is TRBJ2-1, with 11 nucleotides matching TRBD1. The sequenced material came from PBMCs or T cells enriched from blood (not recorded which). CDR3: CAWSGPGTGGNEQFF. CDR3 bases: TGTGCCTGGAGTGGGCCTGGGACAGGGGGTAATGAGCAGTTCTTC.